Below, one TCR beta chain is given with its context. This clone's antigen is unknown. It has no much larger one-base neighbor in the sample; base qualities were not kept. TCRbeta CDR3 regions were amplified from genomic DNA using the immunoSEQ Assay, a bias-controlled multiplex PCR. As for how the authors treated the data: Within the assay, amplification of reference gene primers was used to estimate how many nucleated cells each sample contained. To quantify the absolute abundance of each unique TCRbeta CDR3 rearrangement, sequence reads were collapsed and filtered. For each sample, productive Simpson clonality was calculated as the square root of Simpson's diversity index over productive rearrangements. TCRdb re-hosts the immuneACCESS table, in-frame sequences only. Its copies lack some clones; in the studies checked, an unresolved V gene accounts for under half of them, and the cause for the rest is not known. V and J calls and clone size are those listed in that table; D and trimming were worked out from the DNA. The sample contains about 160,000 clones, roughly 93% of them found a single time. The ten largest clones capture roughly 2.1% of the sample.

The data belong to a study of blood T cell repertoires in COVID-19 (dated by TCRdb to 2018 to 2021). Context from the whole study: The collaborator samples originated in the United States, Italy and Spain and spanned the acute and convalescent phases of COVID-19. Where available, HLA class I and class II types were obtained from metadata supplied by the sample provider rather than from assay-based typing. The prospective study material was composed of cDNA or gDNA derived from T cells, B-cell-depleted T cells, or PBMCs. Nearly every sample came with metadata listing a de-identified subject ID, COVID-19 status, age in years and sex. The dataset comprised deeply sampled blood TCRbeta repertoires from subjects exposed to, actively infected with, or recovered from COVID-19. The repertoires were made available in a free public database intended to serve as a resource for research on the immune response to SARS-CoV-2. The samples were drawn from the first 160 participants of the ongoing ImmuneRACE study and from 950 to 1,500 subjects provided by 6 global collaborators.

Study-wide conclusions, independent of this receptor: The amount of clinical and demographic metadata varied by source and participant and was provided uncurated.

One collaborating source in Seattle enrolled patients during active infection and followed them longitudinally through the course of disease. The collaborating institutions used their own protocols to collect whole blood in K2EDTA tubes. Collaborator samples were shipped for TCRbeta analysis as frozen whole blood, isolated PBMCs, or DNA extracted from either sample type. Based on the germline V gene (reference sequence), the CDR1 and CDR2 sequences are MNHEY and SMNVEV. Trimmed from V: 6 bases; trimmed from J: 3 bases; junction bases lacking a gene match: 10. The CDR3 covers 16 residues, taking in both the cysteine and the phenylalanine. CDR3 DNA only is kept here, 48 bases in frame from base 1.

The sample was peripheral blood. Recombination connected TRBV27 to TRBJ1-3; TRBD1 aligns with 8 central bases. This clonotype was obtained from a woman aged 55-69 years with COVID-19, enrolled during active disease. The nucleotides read TGTGCCAGCAGCCCACTCCGACAGGGGTTTGGAAACACCATATATTTT. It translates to CASSPLRQGFGNTIYF.